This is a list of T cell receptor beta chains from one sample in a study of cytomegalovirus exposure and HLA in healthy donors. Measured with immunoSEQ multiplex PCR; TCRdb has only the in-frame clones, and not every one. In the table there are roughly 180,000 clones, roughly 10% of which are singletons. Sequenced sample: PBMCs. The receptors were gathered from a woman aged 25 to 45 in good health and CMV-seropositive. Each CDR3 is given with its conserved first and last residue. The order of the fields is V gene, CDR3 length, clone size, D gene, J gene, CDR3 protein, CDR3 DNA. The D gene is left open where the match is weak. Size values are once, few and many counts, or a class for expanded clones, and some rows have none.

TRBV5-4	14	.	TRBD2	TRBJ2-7	CASSPAGALAEQYF	TGTGCCAGCAGCCCAGCGGGGGCCTTGGCCGAGCAGTACTTC
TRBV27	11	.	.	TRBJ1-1	CASMGALEAFF	TGTGCCAGCATGGGCGCTTTGGAAGCTTTCTTT
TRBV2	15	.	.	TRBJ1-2	CASSNNPRGRDGYSF	TGTGCCAGCAGTAATAACCCCAGGGGAAGGGATGGCTACTCCTTC
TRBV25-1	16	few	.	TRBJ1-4	CASSDFFQGSNEKLFF	TGTGCCAGCAGTGATTTCTTTCAGGGATCTAATGAAAAACTGTTTTTT
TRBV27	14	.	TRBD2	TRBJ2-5	CASSSLAGLETQYF	TGTGCCAGCAGTTCCCTAGCGGGATTAGAGACCCAGTACTTC
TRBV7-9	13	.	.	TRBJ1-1	CASSLAQNTEAFF	TGTGCCAGCAGCTTGGCCCAGAACACTGAAGCTTTCTTT
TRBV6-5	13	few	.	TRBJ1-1	CASIAARRGPAFF	TGTGCCAGCATCGCCGCCAGGCGGGGTCCGGCTTTCTTT
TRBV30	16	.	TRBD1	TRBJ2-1	CAWTRPGQGTGNEQFF	TGTGCCTGGACCCGACCGGGACAGGGGACGGGAAATGAGCAGTTCTTC
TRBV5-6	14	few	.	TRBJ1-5	CASSLGGRGQPQHF	TGTGCCAGCAGCTTGGGGGGGAGGGGTCAGCCCCAGCATTTT
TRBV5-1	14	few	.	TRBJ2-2	CASSAGEGAGELFF	TGCGCCAGCAGCGCCGGGGAGGGGGCCGGGGAGCTGTTTTTT
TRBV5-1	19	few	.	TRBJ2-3	CASSGPRGREGPSTDTQYF	TGCGCCAGCAGCGGGCCCAGGGGGCGGGAGGGCCCTAGCACAGATACGCAGTATTTT
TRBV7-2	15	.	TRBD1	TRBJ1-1	CASSLFNRGSPEAFF	TGTGCCAGCAGCTTATTTAACAGGGGAAGTCCTGAAGCTTTCTTT
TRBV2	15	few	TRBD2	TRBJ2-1	CASSERLAEPNEQFF	TGTGCCAGCAGTGAAAGGCTAGCGGAACCCAATGAGCAGTTCTTC
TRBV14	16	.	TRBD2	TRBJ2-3	CASSPRLANTTDTQYF	TGTGCCAGCAGCCCTAGACTAGCGAATACCACAGATACGCAGTATTTT
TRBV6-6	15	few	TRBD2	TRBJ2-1	CASSYRLAPRDEQFF	TGTGCCAGCAGTTACCGACTAGCTCCCAGGGATGAGCAGTTCTTC
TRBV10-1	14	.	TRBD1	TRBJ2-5	CASSDHGTGETQYF	TGCGCCAGCAGTGACCACGGGACAGGAGAGACCCAGTACTTC
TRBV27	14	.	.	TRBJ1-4	CASGRTVANEKLFF	TGTGCCAGCGGAAGGACAGTGGCTAATGAAAAACTGTTTTTT
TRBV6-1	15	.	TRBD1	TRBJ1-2	CASSGGQAGSYGYTF	TGTGCCAGCAGTGGCGGACAGGCAGGTTCCTATGGCTACACCTTC
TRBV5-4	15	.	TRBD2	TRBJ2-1	CASSTSIGGWNEQFF	TGTGCCAGCAGCACCTCGATCGGGGGGTGGAATGAGCAGTTCTTC
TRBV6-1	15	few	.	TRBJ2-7	CASSEGSTVAYEQYF	TGTGCCAGCAGTGAAGGGTCGACAGTAGCCTACGAGCAGTACTTC
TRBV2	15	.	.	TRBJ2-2	CASSLGRGSTGELFF	TGTGCCAGCAGCCTCGGCCGGGGGAGCACCGGGGAGCTGTTTTTT
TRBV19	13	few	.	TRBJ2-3	CASKDSPTDTQYF	TGTGCCAGTAAGGACAGCCCCACAGATACGCAGTATTTT
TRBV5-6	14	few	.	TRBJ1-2	CASSNEATSYGYTF	TGTGCCAGCAGCAACGAGGCGACCAGCTATGGCTACACCTTC
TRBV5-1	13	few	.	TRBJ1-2	CASSLSQNYGYTF	TGCGCCAGCAGCTTATCACAGAACTATGGCTACACCTTC
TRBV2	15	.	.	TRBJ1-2	CASRGTGNPNYGYTF	TGTGCCAGCAGAGGAACAGGGAACCCTAACTATGGCTACACCTTC
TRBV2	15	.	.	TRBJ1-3	CASSASGLYGNTIYF	TGTGCCAGCAGTGCATCAGGCCTCTACGGAAACACCATATATTTT
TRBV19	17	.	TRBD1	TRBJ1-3	CASSPRTGSSSGNTIYF	TGTGCCAGTAGTCCTCGGACAGGGTCTTCGTCCGGAAACACCATATATTTT
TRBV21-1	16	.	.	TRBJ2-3	CASSNPSGSITDTQYF	TGTGCCAGCAGCAACCCTAGCGGGAGTATAACAGATACGCAGTATTTT
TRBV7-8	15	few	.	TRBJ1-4	CASSFTGAGDEKLFF	TGTGCCAGCAGCTTCACGGGGGCGGGAGATGAAAAACTGTTTTTT
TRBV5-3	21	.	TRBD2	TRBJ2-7	CARSLAYRGLATPTVLYEQYF	TGTGCCAGAAGCTTGGCCTATAGGGGACTAGCGACTCCAACAGTACTCTACGAGCAGTACTTC
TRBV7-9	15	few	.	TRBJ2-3	CASSPRGAGTDTQYF	TGTGCCAGCAGCCCACGGGGGGCTGGCACAGATACGCAGTATTTT
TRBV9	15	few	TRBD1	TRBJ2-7	CASSVGGTGALDQYF	TGTGCCAGCAGCGTAGGAGGGACAGGGGCCCTCGACCAGTACTTC
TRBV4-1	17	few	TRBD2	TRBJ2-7	CASSRGTSGSRGHEQYF	TGCGCCAGCAGCCGCGGGACTAGCGGGAGCCGGGGCCACGAGCAGTACTTC
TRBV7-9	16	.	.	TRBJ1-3	CASSSLDSAPGNTIYF	TGTGCCAGCAGCTCCTTGGACAGCGCCCCTGGAAACACCATATATTTT
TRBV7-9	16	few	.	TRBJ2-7	CASSTTTGRGPREQYF	TGTGCCAGCAGCACGACTACAGGGAGGGGTCCGCGCGAGCAGTACTTC
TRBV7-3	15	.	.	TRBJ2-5	CASSLATSRAETQYF	TGTGCCAGCAGCTTAGCCACCTCCAGGGCGGAGACCCAGTACTTC
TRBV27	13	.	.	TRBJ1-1	CASGHRVNTEAFF	TGTGCCAGCGGGCACAGGGTGAACACTGAAGCTTTCTTT
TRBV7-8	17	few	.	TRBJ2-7	CASRIEGSTYDGYEQYF	TGTGCCAGCAGAATAGAGGGATCGACGTATGATGGATACGAGCAGTACTTC
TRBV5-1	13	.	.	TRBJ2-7	CASSWRGLGEQYF	TGCGCCAGCAGCTGGCGAGGGTTGGGCGAGCAGTACTTC
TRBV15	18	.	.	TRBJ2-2	CATSHLGGGRGNTGELFF	TGTGCCACCAGCCATTTGGGGGGCGGGAGAGGGAACACCGGGGAGCTGTTTTTT
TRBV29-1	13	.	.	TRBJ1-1	CSVERRLNTEAFF	TGCAGCGTTGAGCGGCGTTTGAACACTGAAGCTTTCTTT
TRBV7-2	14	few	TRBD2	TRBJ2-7	CASSTLAGALEQYF	TGTGCCAGCAGCACTCTAGCGGGAGCACTCGAGCAGTACTTC
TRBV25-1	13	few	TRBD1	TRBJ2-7	CASSETGGWEQYF	TGTGCCAGCAGTGAAACAGGGGGGTGGGAGCAGTACTTC
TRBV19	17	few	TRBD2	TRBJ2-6	CASSIGGRASGANVLTF	TGTGCCAGTAGTATAGGCGGGAGGGCCTCTGGGGCCAACGTCCTGACTTTC
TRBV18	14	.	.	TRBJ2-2	CASRGQSNTGELFF	TGTGCCAGCCGTGGACAGTCGAACACCGGGGAGCTGTTTTTT
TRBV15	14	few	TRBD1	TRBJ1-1	CATSRGGGYTEAFF	TGTGCCACCAGCAGAGGAGGGGGCTACACTGAAGCTTTCTTT
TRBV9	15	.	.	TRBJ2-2	CASSVPGTNTGELFF	TGTGCCAGCAGCGTACCAGGCACGAACACCGGGGAGCTGTTTTTT
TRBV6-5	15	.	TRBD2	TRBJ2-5	CASRAEAGPRGTQYF	TGTGCCAGCAGAGCGGAAGCGGGACCAAGGGGGACCCAGTACTTC
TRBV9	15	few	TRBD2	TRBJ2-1	CASSVGLAGVTEQFF	TGTGCCAGCAGCGTAGGGTTAGCGGGAGTCACTGAGCAGTTCTTC
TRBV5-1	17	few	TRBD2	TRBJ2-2	CASSPRGDGANTGELFF	TGCGCCAGCAGCCCGCGGGGGGACGGCGCGAACACCGGGGAGCTGTTTTTT
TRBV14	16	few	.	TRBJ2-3	CASSQGTGWRTDTQYF	TGTGCCAGCAGCCAAGGAACAGGGTGGCGCACAGATACGCAGTATTTT
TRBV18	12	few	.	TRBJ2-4	CASSLTENIQYF	TGTGCCAGCTCACTGACAGAAAACATTCAGTACTTC
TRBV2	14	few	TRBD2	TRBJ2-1	CASSVIAGGNEQFF	TGTGCCAGCAGTGTAATAGCGGGAGGAAATGAGCAGTTCTTC
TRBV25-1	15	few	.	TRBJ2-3	CASTPSEGIADTQYF	TGTGCCAGCACCCCTAGCGAGGGGATCGCAGATACGCAGTATTTT